This T cell receptor (beta chain) originates from a study of CD8 T cells in ankylosing spondylitis (dated by TCRdb to about 2017). About the study as a whole: The study set out to find disease-linked TCR variants by profiling T cell receptor beta repertoires in ankylosing spondylitis patients and healthy donors. The full study cohort comprised about 23 ankylosing spondylitis patients and about 110 healthy donors. Peripheral blood samples were taken, and synovial fluid was additionally collected from ankylosing spondylitis patients.

The junction shows trimming of 1 base on V and 2 bases on J, plus 4 bases between the germline ends. The CDR3, from cysteine to phenylalanine, totals 13 residues. The retained sequence is limited to the CDR3, 39 bases, with the frame set at the first base. CDR1 and CDR2 were assigned from the germline V gene (reference sequence) as MNHNY and SVGAGI. This clonotype was detected a few times. Its antigen specificity is not known. Base qualities are not provided; no much larger clone lies one nucleotide away. Sequenced using an Illumina HiSeq 2500. TCR beta libraries were prepared by quantitative 5'-RACE with molecular barcodes. Processing in the source paper ran as follows. Disease-linked TCR variants were identified with a new computational method built on a probabilistic model of VDJ rearrangement. Starting from the raw public reads, TCRdb applied fastp trimming at Q25, assembled clones with MiXCR and retained in-frame beta chains. Every CDR3 protein is listed once, alongside the most common genes and DNA of its rows. The V and J calls, along with clone size, are taken from TCRdb and not from the paper's own processing. The sample table records some 800,000 distinct CDR3 sequences; about 11% of these occur just once. The ten largest clones add up to roughly 0.51% of the sample.

Study-wide conclusions, independent of this receptor: A CD8+ phenotype was shown by the disease-linked clones, which were found at relatively low frequencies in peripheral blood. Blood from ankylosing spondylitis patients appeared to be characterized by a TCR beta motif composed of 7 to 9 highly homologous amino acid variants. Some motif variants had previously been reported in the synovial fluid and blood of reactive arthritis patients, which suggests shared mechanisms of disease initiation. The disease-linked clones were reported to be significantly enriched in matched synovial fluid samples from ankylosing spondylitis patients.

The sequence was collected from a male donor with ankylosing spondylitis. The chain is made from TRBV6-6 and TRBJ2-3; the D gene is unclear. Input material: blood, either unsorted or a sorted T cell fraction (not recorded which). The CDR3 corresponds to CASSYYLTDTQYF. The DNA sequence follows: TGTGCCAGCAGTTACTACCTCACAGATACGCAGTATTTT.